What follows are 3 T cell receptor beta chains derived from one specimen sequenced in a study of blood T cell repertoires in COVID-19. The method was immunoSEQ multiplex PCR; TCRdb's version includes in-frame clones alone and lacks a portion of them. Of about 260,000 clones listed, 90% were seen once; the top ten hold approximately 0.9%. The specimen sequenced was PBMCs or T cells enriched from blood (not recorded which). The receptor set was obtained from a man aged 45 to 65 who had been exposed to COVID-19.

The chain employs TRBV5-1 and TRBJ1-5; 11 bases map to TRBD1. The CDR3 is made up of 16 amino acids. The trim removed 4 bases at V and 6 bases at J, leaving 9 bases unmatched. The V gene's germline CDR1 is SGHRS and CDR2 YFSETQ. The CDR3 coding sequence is TGCGCCAGCAGCCTTGGTGGACAGGGGGCTGGTCAGCCCCAGCATTTT. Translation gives CASSLGGQGAGQPQHF.

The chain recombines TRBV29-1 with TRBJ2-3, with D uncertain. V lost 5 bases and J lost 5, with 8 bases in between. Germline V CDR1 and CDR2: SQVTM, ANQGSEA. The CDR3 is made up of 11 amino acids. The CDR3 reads CSVSTVDTQYF. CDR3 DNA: TGCAGCGTTTCGACTGTAGATACGCAGTATTTT.

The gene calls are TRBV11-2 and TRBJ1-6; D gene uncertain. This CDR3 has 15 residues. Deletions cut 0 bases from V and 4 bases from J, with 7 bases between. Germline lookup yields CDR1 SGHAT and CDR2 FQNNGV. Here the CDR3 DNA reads TGTGCCAGCAGCTTAGATCGGAGATATAATTCACCCCTCCACTTT. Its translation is CASSLDRRYNSPLHF.